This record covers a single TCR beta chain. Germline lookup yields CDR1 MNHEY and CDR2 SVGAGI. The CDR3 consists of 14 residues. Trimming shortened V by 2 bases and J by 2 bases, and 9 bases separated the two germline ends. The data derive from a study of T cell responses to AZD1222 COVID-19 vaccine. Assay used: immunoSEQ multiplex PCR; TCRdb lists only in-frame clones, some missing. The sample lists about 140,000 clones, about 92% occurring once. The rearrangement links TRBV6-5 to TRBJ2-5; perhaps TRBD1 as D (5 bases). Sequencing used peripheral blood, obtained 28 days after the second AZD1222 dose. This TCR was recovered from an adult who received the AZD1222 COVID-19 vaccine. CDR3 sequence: CASSYLTDQETQYF. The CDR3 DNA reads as TGTGCCAGCAGTTACCTGACAGATCAAGAGACCCAGTACTTC.